Below, 26 T cell receptor beta chains from the same sample are listed, as sequenced in a study of neurological immune-mediated disorders. TCRdb used MiXCR to reprocess the 5' RACE reads, holding one entry per CDR3 protein. The data hold approximately 20,000 distinct CDR3 sequences, with about 2.6% observed a single time. Material: PBMCs. These receptor sequences come from a young woman with multiple sclerosis.

This clonotype has a count of ten or more. The chain has TRBV7-2 and TRBJ2-1; D is uncertain. This CDR3 region has 16 residues. Trimming removed 0 bases at V and 6 bases at J, with 15 bases between. Germline CDR1 SGHTA, CDR2 FQGNSA. This CDR3 reads CASSLAGTPPGNEQFF. The CDR3, as DNA: TGTGCCAGCAGCTTAGCGGGTACCCCGCCTGGCAATGAGCAGTTCTTC.

This clonotype was seen many times. CDR3 nucleotide sequence: TGCGCCAGCAGCTTGGCCTGGATAGCGGGAGGACGGGAGACCCAGTACTTC. This codes for CASSLAWIAGGRETQYF. This chain links TRBV5-1 with TRBJ2-5, with 10 nucleotides matching TRBD2. The CDR3 covers 17 residues. The ends lost 0 bases at V and 5 bases at J; junction bases unmatched: 10. Germline V gene sequence: CDR1 SGHRS, CDR2 YFSETQ.

This clonotype has ten or more counts. The gene calls are TRBV27 and TRBJ2-3, with D perhaps matching TRBD2 (5 bases). Germline CDR1 is MNHEY and CDR2 is SMNVEV (reference sequence). The CDR3 length is 13 residues. The ends were cut back, 7 bases at V and 3 bases at J, with 11 bases in the middle. The CDR3 DNA reads as TGTGCCAGCAAGCTCCGACTAACAGATACGCAGTATTTT. As protein: CASKLRLTDTQYF.

This clonotype was counted ten times or more. The V gene is TRBV20-1, the J gene TRBJ2-1; TRBD2 is a possible D gene (5 bases). The CDR3 runs 12 residues. The V gene's germline CDR1 is DFQATT and CDR2 SNEGSKA (reference sequence). V gave up 3 bases and J gave up 6 bases, with 9 bases separating them. The CDR3 nucleotides are TGCAGTGCTAGTATCCGGGGCAATGAGCAGTTCTTC. Translating gives CSASIRGNEQFF.

This clonotype was seen at least ten times. V is TRBV5-1 and J is TRBJ1-2; TRBD1 aligns across 7 bases. Germline CDR1 is SGHRS and CDR2 is YFSETQ. J lost 8 bases, V lost 3 bases, and 7 bases had no gene match. The CDR3 contains 13 residues. The CDR3 protein is CASSSRQGQGYTF. For the CDR3, the DNA is TGCGCCAGCAGCTCCCGACAGGGACAAGGCTACACCTTC.

CDR3 sequence reads: CASSLTGTKAFF. The CDR3 DNA is TGTGCCAGCAGCTTAACCGGGACAAAAGCTTTCTTT. V is TRBV11-3 and J is TRBJ1-1; D perhaps matches TRBD1 (6 bases). With 2 bases removed from V and 9 bases from J, the gap between germline ends came to 10 bases. This CDR3 has 12 residues. Per the germline V gene, CDR1 is SGHNT and CDR2 is YENEEA.

This clonotype was counted ten times or more. This chain connects TRBV20-1 to TRBJ1-5; TRBD1 aligns across 7 bases. The V and J ends lost 6 bases and 6 bases, in that order; junction bases with no gene match: 8. The CDR3 is 13 residues long. The germline V gene has CDR1 DFQATT and CDR2 SNEGSKA (reference sequence). CDR3 amino acids: CSAETGVGQPQHF. The CDR3 DNA follows: TGCAGTGCGGAAACAGGGGTCGGTCAGCCCCAGCATTTT.

This clonotype was observed a few times. The junction departs from germline at one end; a sequencing error may be responsible. J is TRBJ1-5 and V is TRBV6-5; 8 positions agree with TRBD1. This CDR3 spans 15 amino acids. Germline V CDR1 and CDR2: MNHEY, SVGAGI. CDR3 sequence: CASSSQTGGNQPQHF. CDR3 sequence (DNA): TGTGCCAGCAGTTCCCAAACAGGGGGGAATCAACCCCAGCATTTT.

This clonotype appeared many times. V and J are TRBV12-3 or TRBV12-4 and TRBJ2-3; 7 nucleotides agree with TRBD1. V lost 5 bases to trimming and J lost 2 bases; unmatched junction nucleotides: 7. CDR3 length: 15 amino acids. CDR3 region: CASSLRGPHTDTQYF. In DNA, the CDR3 is TGTGCCAGCAGTCTTAGGGGGCCGCACACAGATACGCAGTATTTT.

This clonotype came up many times. The V call is TRBV3-1, the J call TRBJ2-4; D is possibly TRBD2 (6 bases). The V and J ends lost 1 base and 0 bases respectively, with 10 bases between them. The germline gives CDR1 LGHDT, CDR2 YNNKEL (reference sequence). The CDR3 extends over 16 amino acids. The CDR3 DNA reads TGTGCCAGCAGCCAAGTGTCGGGGGTAGCCAAAAACATTCAGTACTTC. Translated: CASSQVSGVAKNIQYF. The variable domain in full, with the rest retrieved from reference TRBV3-1 and TRBJ2-4, is DTAVSQTPKYLVTQMGNDKSIKCEQNLGHDTMYWYKQDSKKFLKIMFSYNNKELIINETVPNRFSPKSPDKAHLNLHINSLELGDSAVYFCASSQVSGVAKNIQYFGAGTRLSVL.

At least ten counts were recorded for this clonotype. V is TRBV7-2 and J is TRBJ2-2; no definite D call. Between the trimmed V and J ends, which lost 6 bases and 7 bases, there was a span of 6 bases. Germline CDR1 is SGHTA and CDR2 is FQGNSA. The CDR3 has 11 residues. The CDR3 protein is CASRFGGELFF. The CDR3 region has the DNA TGTGCCAGCAGGTTTGGCGGGGAGCTGTTTTTT.

This clonotype was counted at least ten times. The chain combines TRBV20-1 with TRBJ2-3; 8 bases are a match to TRBD2. The CDR3 consists of 14 residues. The V segment lost 6 bases and the J segment 4 bases; nucleotides outside the gene matches: 9. Per germline, CDR1 DFQATT and CDR2 SNEGSKA (reference sequence). The CDR3 nucleotides read TGCAGTGCCATGCGGGGGGCAGTTGCAGATACGCAGTATTTT. Translation gives CSAMRGAVADTQYF.

This clonotype was observed many times. The chain has TRBV10-3 and TRBJ1-1, with D perhaps matching TRBD1 (6 bases). V lost 3 bases, J lost 4 bases, and 12 bases lay in between. Germline V gene data show CDR1 as ENHRY and CDR2 as SYGVKD. The CDR3 covers 14 residues. As DNA, the CDR3 is TGTGCCATCAGTGAAGGACAGATGGCCACTGAAGCTTTCTTT. Encoded protein: CAISEGQMATEAFF.

This clonotype was recorded at least ten times. Written as DNA, the CDR3 is TGCAGTGCTAAAACTAGCGGGACTTACAATGAGCAGTTCTTC. Protein: CSAKTSGTYNEQFF. The gene calls are TRBV20-1 and TRBJ2-1, with TRBD2 identical over 10 bases. This CDR3 comprises 14 residues. The V segment lost 4 bases and the J segment 4 bases; nucleotides outside the gene matches: 4. Germline CDR1 reads DFQATT; CDR2 reads SNEGSKA (reference sequence).

This clonotype was found many times. The CDR3 DNA follows: TGCAGTGCTAGCCGGGACGCCATTAATGAAAAACTGTTTTTT. Translated, it gives CSASRDAINEKLFF. V and J are TRBV20-1 and TRBJ1-4; a possible D gene is TRBD1 (5 bases). The CDR3 consists of 14 residues. Trimming shortened V by 3 bases and J by 4 bases, and 12 bases separated the two germline ends. CDR1 and CDR2 from the germline V gene are DFQATT and SNEGSKA (reference sequence).

This clonotype occurred many times. The V and J genes are TRBV15 and TRBJ2-3; 8 bases align to TRBD1. The CDR3 runs 15 residues. In germline, CDR1 is LNHNV, CDR2 YYDKDF (reference sequence). The J segment lost 6 bases and the V segment lost 2 bases, leaving 7 bases of the junction unmatched. The CDR3 is CATSRRTGSMDTQYF. CDR3 DNA sequence: TGTGCCACCAGCAGAAGGACAGGGAGCATGGATACGCAGTATTTT.

V usage is TRBV7-9 and J usage is TRBJ2-5; the D gene is possibly TRBD1 (6 bases). V was clipped by 5 bases and J by 0 bases, with 22 bases between them. Germline CDR1 is SEHNR and CDR2 is FQNEAQ (reference sequence). The length of the CDR3 is 18 residues. DNA for the CDR3: TGTGCCAGCAGCCCCCTTAAAGGGGGATTTCAATACCAAGAGACCCAGTACTTC. This encodes CASSPLKGGFQYQETQYF.

The table lists this clonotype with many counts. This rearrangement joins TRBV10-3 to TRBJ1-1; D not certain. The CDR3 is made up of 14 amino acids. Germline V lookup: CDR1 ENHRY, CDR2 SYGVKD. V was cut by 2 bases and J by 4 bases, with 11 bases left in between. The CDR3 DNA is TGTGCCATCAGTGAGGCTCAGTGGGGCACTGAAGCTTTCTTT. Encoded protein: CAISEAQWGTEAFF.

This clonotype was found many times. The chain links TRBV5-1 to TRBJ1-1; 7 bases agree with TRBD1. Looked up from germline, CDR1 is SGHRS and CDR2 is YFSETQ. V lost 2 bases to trimming and J lost 3 bases; unmatched junction nucleotides: 4. CDR3 length: 14 residues. The CDR3 DNA reads as TGCGCCAGCAGCTTTGGCAGGGGGGACACTGAAGCTTTCTTT. Its protein is CASSFGRGDTEAFF.

At least ten counts were recorded for this clonotype. This chain links TRBV18 with TRBJ1-2, with 7 bases matching TRBD1. Trimming cost V 3 bases and J 7 bases; bases outside gene matches: 5. The CDR3 spans 13 residues. Germline loops: CDR1 KGHSH, CDR2 LQKENI. In DNA, the CDR3 is TGTGCCAGCTCACCTCCGACAGGGTCTGGCTACACCTTC. Protein sequence: CASSPPTGSGYTF.

This clonotype was counted ten times or more. V usage is TRBV20-1 and J usage is TRBJ1-2; no definite D call. The length of the CDR3 is 12 residues. Germline V gives CDR1 DFQATT, CDR2 SNEGSKA (reference sequence). V shed 6 bases and J shed 4 bases, with 12 bases lying between them. The CDR3 loop is CSAREASYGYTF. Written as DNA, the CDR3 is TGCAGTGCCCGCGAGGCTTCCTATGGCTACACCTTC.

This clonotype was observed at least ten times. This chain joins TRBV5-1 and TRBJ2-5, with 9 bases lining up with TRBD1. V shed 4 bases and J 5 bases; nucleotides not matched to a gene: 18. The CDR3 runs 18 residues. Per the germline V gene, CDR1 is SGHRS and CDR2 is YFSETQ. This CDR3 is CASSIRSGTGIYSETQYF. The CDR3 DNA is TGCGCCAGCAGCATAAGGTCCGGGACAGGGATTTATTCGGAGACCCAGTACTTC.

By sample share, this clonotype is medium-sized. The chain has TRBV5-1 and TRBJ2-7, with TRBD2 matching 7 bases. The J segment lost 3 bases and the V segment lost 10 bases, leaving 10 bases of the junction unmatched. CDR3 size: 13 residues. CDR1 SGHRS and CDR2 YFSETQ come from the germline V gene. The CDR3 here is CASAQRGDYEQYF. CDR3 nucleotides: TGCGCCTCGGCCCAGCGGGGAGACTACGAGCAGTACTTC.

This clonotype was recorded at least ten times. The chain is built from TRBV28 and TRBJ2-1, with D possibly TRBD2 on 5 matching bases. V lost 6 bases and J 2 bases, leaving 14 bases between the germline ends. Germline V gene lookup returns CDR1 MDHEN and CDR2 SYDVKM. The CDR3 totals 15 residues. The CDR3 nucleotides read TGTGCCAGCAGCGTTACTAGTTTCACCTACAATGAGCAGTTCTTC. It is translated as CASSVTSFTYNEQFF.

This clonotype showed up many times. The genes are TRBV20-1 and TRBJ2-2; D call uncertain. Trimming took off 3 bases at V and 0 bases at J, with 2 bases between the two ends. The CDR3 is made up of 12 amino acids. Looked up from germline, CDR1 is DFQATT and CDR2 is SNEGSKA (reference sequence). CDR3 nucleotide sequence: TGCAGTGCTAGCGCGAACACCGGGGAGCTGTTTTTT. Its protein is CSASANTGELFF.

By share of the sample, this clonotype is large. This chain joins TRBV20-1 and TRBJ2-5; D possibly corresponds to TRBD1 (6 bases). This CDR3 region has 13 residues. Trimming pared 2 bases from V and 1 base from J, leaving 8 bases between. The V gene's germline CDR1 is DFQATT and CDR2 SNEGSKA (reference sequence). CDR3 bases: TGCAGTGCTAGACGGGACACCCAAGAGACCCAGTACTTC. Translated: CSARRDTQETQYF.